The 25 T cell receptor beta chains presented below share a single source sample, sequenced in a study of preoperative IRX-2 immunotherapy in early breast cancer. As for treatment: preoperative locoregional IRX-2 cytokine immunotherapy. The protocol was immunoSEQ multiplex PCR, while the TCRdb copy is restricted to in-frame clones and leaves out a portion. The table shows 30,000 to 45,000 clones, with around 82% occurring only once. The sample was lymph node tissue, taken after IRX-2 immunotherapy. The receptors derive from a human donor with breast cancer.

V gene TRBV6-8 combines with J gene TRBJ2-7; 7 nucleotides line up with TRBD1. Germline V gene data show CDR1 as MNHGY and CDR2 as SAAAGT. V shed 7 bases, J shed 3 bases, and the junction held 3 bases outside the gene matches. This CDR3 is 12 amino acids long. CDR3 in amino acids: CASTRQGYEQYF. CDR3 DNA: TGTGCCAGCACCCGACAGGGCTACGAGCAGTACTTC.

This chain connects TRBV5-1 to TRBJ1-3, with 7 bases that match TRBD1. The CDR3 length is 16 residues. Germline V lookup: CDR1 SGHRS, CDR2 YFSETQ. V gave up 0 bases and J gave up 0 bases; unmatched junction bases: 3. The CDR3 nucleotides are TGCGCCAGCAGCTTGGGGGACAGCAACTCTGGAAACACCATATATTTT. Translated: CASSLGDSNSGNTIYF.

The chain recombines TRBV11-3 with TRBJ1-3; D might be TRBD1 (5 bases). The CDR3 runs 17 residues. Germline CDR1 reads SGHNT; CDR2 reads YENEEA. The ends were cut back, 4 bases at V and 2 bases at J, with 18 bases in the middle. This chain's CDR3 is CASSSPTGRVAGNTIYF. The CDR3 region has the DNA TGTGCCAGCAGCTCACCCACCGGCAGGGTGGCTGGAAACACCATATATTTT. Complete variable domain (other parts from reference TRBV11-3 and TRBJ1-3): EAGVVQSPRYKIIEKKQPVAFWCNPISGHNTLYWYLQNLGQGPELLIRYENEEAVDDSQLPKDRFSAERLKGVDSTLKIQPAELGDSAVYLCASSSPTGRVAGNTIYFGEGSWLTVV.

The CDR3 region is CSAGTRQETQYF. The CDR3 DNA reads TGCAGCGCCGGGACAAGACAAGAGACCCAGTACTTC. The V and J genes are TRBV29-1 and TRBJ2-5; D might be TRBD1 (6 bases). The CDR3 is 12 amino acids. Per germline, CDR1 SQVTM and CDR2 ANQGSEA. Trimming removed 7 bases from V and 2 bases from J, with 11 bases in between.

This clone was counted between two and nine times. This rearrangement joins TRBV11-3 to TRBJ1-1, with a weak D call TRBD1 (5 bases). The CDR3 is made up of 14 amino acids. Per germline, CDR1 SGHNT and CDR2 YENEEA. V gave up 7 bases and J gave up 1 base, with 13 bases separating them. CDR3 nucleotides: TGTGCCAGCACCGAATGGGGGGAGAACACTGAAGCTTTCTTT. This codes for CASTEWGENTEAFF.

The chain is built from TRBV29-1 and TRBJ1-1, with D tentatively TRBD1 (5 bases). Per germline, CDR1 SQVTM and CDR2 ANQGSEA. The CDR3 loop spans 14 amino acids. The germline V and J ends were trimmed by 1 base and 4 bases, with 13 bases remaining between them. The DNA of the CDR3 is TGCAGCGTTGAAGGGGGGGTCGGTGGCACTGAAGCTTTCTTT. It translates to CSVEGGVGGTEAFF.

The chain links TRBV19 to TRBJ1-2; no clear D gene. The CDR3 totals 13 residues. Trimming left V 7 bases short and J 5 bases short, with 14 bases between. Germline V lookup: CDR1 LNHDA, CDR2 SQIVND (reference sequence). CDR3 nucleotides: TGTGCCAGTACCCCTCGAGGTGGTTATGGCTACACCTTC. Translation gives CASTPRGGYGYTF.

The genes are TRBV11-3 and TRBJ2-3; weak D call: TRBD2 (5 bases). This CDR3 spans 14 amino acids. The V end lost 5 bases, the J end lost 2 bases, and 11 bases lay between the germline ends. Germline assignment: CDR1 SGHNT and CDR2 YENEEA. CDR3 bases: TGTGCCAGCAGCGAACAGACTATCACAGATACGCAGTATTTT. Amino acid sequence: CASSEQTITDTQYF. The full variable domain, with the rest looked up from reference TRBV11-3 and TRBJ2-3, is EAGVVQSPRYKIIEKKQPVAFWCNPISGHNTLYWYLQNLGQGPELLIRYENEEAVDDSQLPKDRFSAERLKGVDSTLKIQPAELGDSAVYLCASSEQTITDTQYFGPGTRLTVL.

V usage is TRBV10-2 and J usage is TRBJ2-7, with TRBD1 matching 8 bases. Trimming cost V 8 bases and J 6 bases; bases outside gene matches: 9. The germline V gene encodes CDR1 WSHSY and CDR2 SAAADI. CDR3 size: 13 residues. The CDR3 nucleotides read TGCGCCAGCCTCCTTTCAGGGGGCGGCGAGCAGTACTTC. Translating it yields CASLLSGGGEQYF.

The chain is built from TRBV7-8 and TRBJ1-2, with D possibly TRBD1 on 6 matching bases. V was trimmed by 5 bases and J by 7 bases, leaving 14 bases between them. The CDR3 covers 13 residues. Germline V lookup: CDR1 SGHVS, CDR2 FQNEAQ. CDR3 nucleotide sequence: TGTGCCAGCAGCCGGGGGACACGGAGTGGCTACACCTTC. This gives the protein CASSRGTRSGYTF.

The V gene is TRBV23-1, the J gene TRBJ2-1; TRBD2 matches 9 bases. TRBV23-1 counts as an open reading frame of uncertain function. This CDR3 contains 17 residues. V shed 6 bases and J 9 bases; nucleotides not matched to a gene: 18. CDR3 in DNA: TGCGCCAGCAGCCAAGAGTTTACCGGCGGGGGGGCAGGTGAGCAGTTCTTC. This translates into CASSQEFTGGGAGEQFF.

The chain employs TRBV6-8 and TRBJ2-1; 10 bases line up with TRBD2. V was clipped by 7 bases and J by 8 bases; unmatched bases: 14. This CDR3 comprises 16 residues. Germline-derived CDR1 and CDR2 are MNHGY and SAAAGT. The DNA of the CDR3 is TGTGCCAGCACCCACCTCGCTAGCGGGGGTTTGGATGAGCAGTTCTTC. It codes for CASTHLASGGLDEQFF.

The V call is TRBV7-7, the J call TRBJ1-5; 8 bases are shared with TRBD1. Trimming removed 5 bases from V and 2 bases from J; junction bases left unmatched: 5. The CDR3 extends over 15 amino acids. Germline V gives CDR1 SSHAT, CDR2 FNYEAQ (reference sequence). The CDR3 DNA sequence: TGTGCCAGCAGCCTGCCGGGACAGGGCAATCAGCCCCAGCATTTT. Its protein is CASSLPGQGNQPQHF.

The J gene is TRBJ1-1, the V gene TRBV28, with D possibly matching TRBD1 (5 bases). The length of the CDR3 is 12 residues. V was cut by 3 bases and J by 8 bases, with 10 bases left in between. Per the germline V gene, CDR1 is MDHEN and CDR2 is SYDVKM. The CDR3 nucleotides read TGTGCCAGCAGTTTTCAGGGTTGGGAAGCTTTCTTT. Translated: CASSFQGWEAFF.

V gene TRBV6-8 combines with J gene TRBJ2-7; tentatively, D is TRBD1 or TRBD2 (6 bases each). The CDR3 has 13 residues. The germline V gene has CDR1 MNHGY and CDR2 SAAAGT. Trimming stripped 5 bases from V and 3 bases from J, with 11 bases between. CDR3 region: CASSAGGLYEQYF. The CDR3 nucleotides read TGTGCCAGCAGTGCTGGGGGGCTCTACGAGCAGTACTTC.

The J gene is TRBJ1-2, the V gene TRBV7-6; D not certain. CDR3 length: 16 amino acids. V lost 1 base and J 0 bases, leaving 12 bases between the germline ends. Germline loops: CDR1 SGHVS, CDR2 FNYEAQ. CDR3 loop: CASSLEGGTANYGYTF. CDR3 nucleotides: TGTGCCAGCAGCTTAGAAGGCGGAACCGCTAACTATGGCTACACCTTC.

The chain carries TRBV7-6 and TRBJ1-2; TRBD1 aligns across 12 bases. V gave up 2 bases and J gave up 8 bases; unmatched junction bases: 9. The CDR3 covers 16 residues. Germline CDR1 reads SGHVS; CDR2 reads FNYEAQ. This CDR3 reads CASSLSGTGGAGGYTF. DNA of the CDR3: TGTGCCAGCAGCTTATCCGGGACAGGGGGCGCGGGGGGCTACACCTTC.

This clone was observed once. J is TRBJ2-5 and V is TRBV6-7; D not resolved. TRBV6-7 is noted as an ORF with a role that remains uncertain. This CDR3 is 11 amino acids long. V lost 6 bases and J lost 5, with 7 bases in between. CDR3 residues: CASSPGETQYF. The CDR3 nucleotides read TGTGCCAGCAGCCCTGGGGAGACCCAGTACTTC.

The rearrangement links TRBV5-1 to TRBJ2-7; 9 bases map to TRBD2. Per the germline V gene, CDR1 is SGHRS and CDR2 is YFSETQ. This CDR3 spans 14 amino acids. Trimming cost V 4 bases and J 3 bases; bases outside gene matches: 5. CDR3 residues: CASSGGGAGYEQYF. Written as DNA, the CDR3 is TGCGCCAGCAGCGGCGGGGGGGCAGGCTACGAGCAGTACTTC.

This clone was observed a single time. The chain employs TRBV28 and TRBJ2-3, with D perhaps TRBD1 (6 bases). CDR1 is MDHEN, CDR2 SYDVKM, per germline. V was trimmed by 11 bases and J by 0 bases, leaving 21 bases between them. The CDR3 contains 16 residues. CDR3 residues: CAGGSPVDRSTDTQYF. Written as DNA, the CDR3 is TGTGCCGGAGGCTCCCCCGTGGACAGAAGCACAGATACGCAGTATTTT. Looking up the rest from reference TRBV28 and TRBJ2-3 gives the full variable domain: DVKVTQSSRYLVKRTGEKVFLECVQDMDHENMFWYRQDPGLGLRLIYFSYDVKMKEKGDIPEGYSVSREKKERFSLILESASTNQTSMYLCAGGSPVDRSTDTQYFGPGTRLTVL.

CDR3 sequence (DNA): TGTGCCAGCAGCTCGGCGGGGGGCAGGAACACTGAAGCTTTCTTT. Protein sequence: CASSSAGGRNTEAFF. The chain joins TRBV7-1 to TRBJ1-1; D is possibly TRBD1 (6 bases). TRBV7-1 is noted as an ORF with a role that remains uncertain. The CDR3 extends over 15 amino acids. Trimming cost V 3 bases and J 1 base, with 12 bases left between them.

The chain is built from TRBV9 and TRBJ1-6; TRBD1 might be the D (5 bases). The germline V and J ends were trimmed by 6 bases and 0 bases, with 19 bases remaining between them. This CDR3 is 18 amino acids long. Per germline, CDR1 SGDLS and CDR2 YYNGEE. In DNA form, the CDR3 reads TGTGCCAGCAACATACTCGGGACGTTCAGCTCCTATAATTCACCCCTCCACTTT. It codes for CASNILGTFSSYNSPLHF.

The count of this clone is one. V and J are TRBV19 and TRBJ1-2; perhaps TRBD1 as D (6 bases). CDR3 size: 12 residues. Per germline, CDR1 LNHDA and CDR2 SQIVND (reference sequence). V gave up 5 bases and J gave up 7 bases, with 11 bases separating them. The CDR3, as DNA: TGTGCCAGTAGTCCCAGGGGAAGTGGCTACACCTTC. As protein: CASSPRGSGYTF.

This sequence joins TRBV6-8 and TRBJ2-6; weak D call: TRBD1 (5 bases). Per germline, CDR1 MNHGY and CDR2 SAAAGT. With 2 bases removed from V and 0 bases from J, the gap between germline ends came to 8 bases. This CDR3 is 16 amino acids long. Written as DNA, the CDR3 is TGTGCCAGCAGTTACGGTCAGGGCTCTGGGGCCAACGTCCTGACTTTC. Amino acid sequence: CASSYGQGSGANVLTF.

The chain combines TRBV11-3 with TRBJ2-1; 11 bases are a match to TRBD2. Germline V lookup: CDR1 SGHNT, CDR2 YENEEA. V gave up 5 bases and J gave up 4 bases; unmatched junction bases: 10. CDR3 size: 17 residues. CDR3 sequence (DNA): TGTGCCAGCAGCCCACGTGATAGCGGGGGGGGTTACAATGAGCAGTTCTTC. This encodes CASSPRDSGGGYNEQFF. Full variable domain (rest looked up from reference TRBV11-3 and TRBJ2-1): EAGVVQSPRYKIIEKKQPVAFWCNPISGHNTLYWYLQNLGQGPELLIRYENEEAVDDSQLPKDRFSAERLKGVDSTLKIQPAELGDSAVYLCASSPRDSGGGYNEQFFGPGTRLTVL.